Listed here are 2 T cell receptor beta chains from one sample, sequenced in a study of T cells in localized non-small cell lung cancer. Using immunoSEQ multiplex PCR, the repertoire was profiled, and TCRdb retains in-frame clones only, with some absent. The repertoire has some 31,000 clones, approximately 78% of them found once; the top ten carry roughly 31%. Specimen: peripheral blood, collected before any cancer treatment. These TCRs come from a male donor older than 55 with stage II squamous cell lung carcinoma.

The chain carries TRBV5-6 and TRBJ1-2; D is perhaps TRBD1 (6 bases). Per germline, CDR1 SGHDT and CDR2 YYEEEE. There are 14 residues in the CDR3. V lost 0 bases, J lost 8 bases, and 14 bases lay in between. CDR3 protein: CASSLELGARGYTF. The CDR3 nucleotides read TGTGCCAGCAGCTTGGAGTTGGGGGCGCGGGGCTACACCTTC.

CDR3 in DNA: TGTGCCATCAGTGAAGACAGGGATTACAATGAGCAGTTCTTC. Protein product: CAISEDRDYNEQFF. The chain has TRBV10-3 and TRBJ2-1, with 7 bases aligning to TRBD1. The CDR3 has 14 amino acids. Germline CDR1 reads ENHRY; CDR2 reads SYGVKD. Germline trimming cut 3 bases from V and 4 bases from J; bases unmatched to any gene: 3.